The clone carrying this TCR beta chain counts as medium-sized. Its specificity is not known. The source of the sample is a study of glioma-infiltrating T cells. Amplification of TCR alpha and beta CDR3 regions from RNA used iRepertoire nested multiplex PCR. Tissue mRNA or PBMC total RNA, roughly 90-400 ng, went into one-step reverse transcription and amplification. TCRdb re-analysed the multiplex PCR reads in MiXCR, keeping a single row per CDR3 protein. The sample holds around 21,000 distinct CDR3 sequences; just under 25% are singletons and the top ten take about an eighth. Overall study results and limits: CDR3 overlap between tissue and blood was very small. Gliomas, especially low-grade, showed above-expected tissue-blood divergence; non-neoplastic patients showed below.

The CDR3 runs to 15 residues. V was shortened by 7 bases and J by 0 bases, with 13 bases between the two germline ends. Germline lookup yields CDR1 MNHNS and CDR2 SASEGT. This sequence joins TRBV6-1 and TRBJ2-1; D possibly matches TRBD1 or TRBD2 (5 bases each). Sequencing used glioma tissue, nonneoplastic brain tissue, or PBMCs (not recorded which). The sequence was collected from a human donor with low-grade glioma or glioblastoma, undergoing nonglioma brain surgery, or in good health (not recorded which). The CDR3 loop is CASTQDLTSYNEQFF. In DNA form, the CDR3 reads TGTGCCAGCACACAGGACTTGACCTCCTACAATGAGCAGTTCTTC.